Described below is a single TCR beta chain sequence and its context. Its antigen remains unidentified. The record originates from a study of early T cells in non-severe SARS-CoV-2 infection. On the study more broadly: With bulk RNA from unsorted whole blood as input, sequencing yielded unpaired chains. Whole-study results and caveats: Matching results from VDJdb favored anti-spike CD8 responses, leaving private and CD4 specificities undetected.

TCRdb redid the calling of the 5' RACE reads with MiXCR, one entry per CDR3 protein. Among some 52,000 distinct CDR3 sequences, approximately 8% were seen once, and the ten largest hold 9.4%. With 5 bases removed from V and 0 bases from J, the gap between germline ends came to 12 bases. Looked up from germline, CDR1 is SGHNT and CDR2 is YYREEE (reference sequence). This CDR3 is built from 16 residues. This receptor was identified in an adult who was a healthcare worker with PCR-confirmed SARS-CoV-2 infection or an uninfected control (not recorded which). V is TRBV5-4 and J is TRBJ1-6; possibly TRBD1 for D (6 bases). Sequencing was done on a sample of whole blood. The CDR3 DNA is TGTGCCAGCAGATTTGACAGGAGCTCCTATAATTCACCCCTCCACTTT. Translation gives CASRFDRSSYNSPLHF.